In this sample, the clone carrying this T cell receptor beta chain turned up many times. TCRdb recomputed calls from the RT-PCR reads with MiXCR, one row per CDR3 protein. Found here are about 680,000 distinct CDR3 sequences, about 14% of them singletons; the top ten hold 3.6%. This CDR3 is built from 17 residues. The germline V gene has CDR1 SGHTA and CDR2 FQGNSA. The ends lost 2 bases at V and 0 bases at J; junction bases unmatched: 7. This sequence originates from a female donor in good health, serving as a healthy control. The V and J genes are TRBV7-2 and TRBJ2-3; 8 nucleotides align to TRBD2. The source material was memory CD4+ T cells from blood. The CDR3 coding sequence is TGTGCCAGCAGCTTAAGGCCACGGGGGGGTAGCACAGATACGCAGTATTTT. It yields the protein CASSLRPRGGSTDTQYF.